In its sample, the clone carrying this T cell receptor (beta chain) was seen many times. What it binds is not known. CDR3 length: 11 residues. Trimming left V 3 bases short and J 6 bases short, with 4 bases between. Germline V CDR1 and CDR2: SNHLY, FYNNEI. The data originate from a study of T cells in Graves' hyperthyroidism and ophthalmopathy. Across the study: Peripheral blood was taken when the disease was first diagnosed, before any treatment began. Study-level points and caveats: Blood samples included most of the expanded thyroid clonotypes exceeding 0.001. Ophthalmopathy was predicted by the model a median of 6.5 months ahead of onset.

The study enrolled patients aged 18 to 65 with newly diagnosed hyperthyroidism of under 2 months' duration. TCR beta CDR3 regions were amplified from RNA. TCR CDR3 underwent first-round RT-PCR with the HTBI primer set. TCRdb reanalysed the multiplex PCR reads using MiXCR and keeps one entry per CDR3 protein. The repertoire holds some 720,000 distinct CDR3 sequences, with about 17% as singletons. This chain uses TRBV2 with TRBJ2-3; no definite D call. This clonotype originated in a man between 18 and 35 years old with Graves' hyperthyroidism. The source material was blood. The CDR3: CASSDWDTQYF. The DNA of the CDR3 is TGTGCCAGCAGTGATTGGGATACGCAGTATTTT.